Listed below are T cell receptor beta chains from one sample, sequenced in a study of early T cells in non-severe SARS-CoV-2 infection. Via MiXCR, TCRdb re-called the 5' RACE reads, giving one row per CDR3 protein. Of some 50,000 distinct CDR3 sequences detected, roughly 9.2% appear once; the ten largest clones hold 4.2%. The sequencing sample was made of whole blood. Receptors were obtained from an adult who was a healthcare worker with PCR-confirmed SARS-CoV-2 infection or an uninfected control (not recorded which). Both conserved end residues are part of each CDR3. A D gene is named only where the DNA matches it firmly.

J gene: TRBJ2-1
D gene: TRBD2
V gene: TRBV20-1
CDR3 protein: CSARDWGLAPNEQFF

J gene: TRBJ2-1
D gene: TRBD2
V gene: TRBV12-3/TRBV12-4
CDR3 protein: CASSPRGTSGLNEQFF

J gene: TRBJ1-5
D gene: -
V gene: TRBV19
CDR3 protein: CASVGTGNQPQHF

J gene: TRBJ2-1
D gene: TRBD2
V gene: TRBV30
CDR3 protein: CAWSGSLLAGVPRVYNEQFF

J gene: TRBJ1-2
D gene: -
V gene: TRBV5-1
CDR3 protein: CASSFPDSNYGYTF

J gene: TRBJ2-2
D gene: -
V gene: TRBV20-1
CDR3 protein: CSANSAPQGTGELFF

J gene: TRBJ1-5
D gene: -
V gene: TRBV6-1
CDR3 protein: CASSEGRVPPQHF

J gene: TRBJ1-2
D gene: -
V gene: TRBV27
CDR3 protein: CASSLSPWVYGYTF

J gene: TRBJ2-7
D gene: -
V gene: TRBV6-2/TRBV6-3
CDR3 protein: CASSPLGDSYEQYF

J gene: TRBJ1-3
D gene: TRBD1
V gene: TRBV20-1
CDR3 protein: CSANRGGGNTIYF

J gene: TRBJ2-2
D gene: -
V gene: TRBV11-1
CDR3 protein: CASSLRQRNTGELFF

J gene: TRBJ2-1
D gene: TRBD2
V gene: TRBV20-1
CDR3 protein: CSARPRGGPQYNEQFF

J gene: TRBJ2-2
D gene: TRBD2
V gene: TRBV20-1
CDR3 protein: CSARAGLATSGELFF

J gene: TRBJ1-3
D gene: -
V gene: TRBV30
CDR3 protein: CAWSAGAGNTIYF

J gene: TRBJ2-7
D gene: TRBD1
V gene: TRBV19
CDR3 protein: CASSPSRTGSYEQYF

J gene: TRBJ2-7
D gene: TRBD1
V gene: TRBV7-2
CDR3 protein: CASSYDRGLGYEQYF

J gene: TRBJ1-2
D gene: -
V gene: TRBV7-9
CDR3 protein: CASSPAMRTANYGYTF

J gene: TRBJ2-7
D gene: -
V gene: TRBV14
CDR3 protein: CASSQNFGGTYEQYF

J gene: TRBJ2-1
D gene: TRBD2
V gene: TRBV20-1
CDR3 protein: CSARGLAGYNEQFF

J gene: TRBJ1-2
D gene: -
V gene: TRBV7-9
CDR3 protein: CASSLDSQPAYGYTF

J gene: TRBJ2-5
D gene: -
V gene: TRBV10-3
CDR3 protein: CAISESAGGTPQETQYF

J gene: TRBJ2-3
D gene: -
V gene: TRBV12-5
CDR3 protein: CASGGVTDTQYF

J gene: TRBJ1-3
D gene: -
V gene: TRBV7-9
CDR3 protein: CASSLSVGNSGNTIYF

J gene: TRBJ2-7
D gene: -
V gene: TRBV5-8
CDR3 protein: CASSLEHYTTPSYEQYF

J gene: TRBJ1-2
D gene: -
V gene: TRBV7-9
CDR3 protein: CASSLITAVYGYTF

J gene: TRBJ1-6
D gene: TRBD1
V gene: TRBV5-1
CDR3 protein: CASSLDGTENSPLHF

J gene: TRBJ2-1
D gene: TRBD1
V gene: TRBV5-1
CDR3 protein: CASSSTGDYNEQFF

J gene: TRBJ2-3
D gene: -
V gene: TRBV20-1
CDR3 protein: CSAIHDLVANTQYF

J gene: TRBJ1-5
D gene: -
V gene: TRBV3-1
CDR3 protein: CASSHLSNQPQHF

J gene: TRBJ2-3
D gene: -
V gene: TRBV28
CDR3 protein: CASSLWRQGAGTDTQYF

J gene: TRBJ1-6
D gene: -
V gene: TRBV7-3
CDR3 protein: CANSKDGRSSPLHF

J gene: TRBJ2-2
D gene: -
V gene: TRBV20-1
CDR3 protein: CSASAPLSTGELFF

J gene: TRBJ2-6
D gene: TRBD1
V gene: TRBV29-1
CDR3 protein: CSVASGGRPGANVLTF

J gene: TRBJ2-2
D gene: -
V gene: TRBV6-1
CDR3 protein: CASSEAIPTGELFF

J gene: TRBJ2-1
D gene: TRBD2
V gene: TRBV7-3
CDR3 protein: CASSLNGIPGGQSNEQFF

J gene: TRBJ1-4
D gene: TRBD1
V gene: TRBV2
CDR3 protein: CASSVQGAGDEKLFF

J gene: TRBJ1-5
D gene: -
V gene: TRBV19
CDR3 protein: CASKNSNQPQHF

J gene: TRBJ2-5
D gene: -
V gene: TRBV6-4
CDR3 protein: CASSDNQETQYF

J gene: TRBJ2-3
D gene: -
V gene: TRBV7-9
CDR3 protein: CASSSSLSTDTQYF

J gene: TRBJ2-4
D gene: TRBD2
V gene: TRBV29-1
CDR3 protein: CSVISGGENIQYF

J gene: TRBJ2-1
D gene: -
V gene: TRBV7-8
CDR3 protein: CASSRLVGGPNEQFF

J gene: TRBJ2-3
D gene: TRBD1
V gene: TRBV20-1
CDR3 protein: CSANTGGAGLADTQYF

J gene: TRBJ2-1
D gene: TRBD2
V gene: TRBV7-6
CDR3 protein: CASSLAVGGRDAYNEQFF

J gene: TRBJ1-2
D gene: -
V gene: TRBV7-9
CDR3 protein: CASSQTRTEYGYTF

J gene: TRBJ2-2
D gene: -
V gene: TRBV2
CDR3 protein: CASSETSPQNTGELFF

J gene: TRBJ1-2
D gene: TRBD1
V gene: TRBV15
CDR3 protein: CATSRDMAQGAYGYTF

J gene: TRBJ2-1
D gene: TRBD2
V gene: TRBV6-1
CDR3 protein: CATTWTSGRAYNEQFF

J gene: TRBJ2-7
D gene: -
V gene: TRBV4-1
CDR3 protein: CASSTQFPPYEQYF

J gene: TRBJ2-3
D gene: -
V gene: TRBV11-1
CDR3 protein: CASSIGMDTQYF

J gene: TRBJ2-7
D gene: TRBD1
V gene: TRBV5-1
CDR3 protein: CASSFQGQGVYEQYF

J gene: TRBJ1-1
D gene: -
V gene: TRBV5-1
CDR3 protein: CASSQGTNTEAFF

J gene: TRBJ2-4
D gene: TRBD2
V gene: TRBV24-1
CDR3 protein: CADGLAGESVAKNIQYF

J gene: TRBJ2-2
D gene: -
V gene: TRBV9
CDR3 protein: CASSPRTPQAGELFF

J gene: TRBJ2-1
D gene: -
V gene: TRBV20-1
CDR3 protein: CSARLAINEQFF